The 11 T cell receptor beta chains below come from one sample, sequenced in a study of blood T cell repertoires in COVID-19. Clones were sequenced by immunoSEQ multiplex PCR, and TCRdb holds only the in-frame ones, with some missing. The repertoire includes about 88,000 clones, 90% to 95% of them detected once, and approximately 1.8% sits in the top ten. Input material: peripheral blood. The receptors here all came from a man between 60 and 75 years old with acute or convalescent COVID-19.

This chain's CDR3 is CSVEDWSGVAYNEQFF. The CDR3 nucleotides read TGCAGCGTTGAAGATTGGTCGGGAGTCGCCTACAATGAGCAGTTCTTC. The J gene is TRBJ2-1, the V gene TRBV29-1, with a tentative D call TRBD2 (6 bases). Trimming cost V 0 bases and J 2 bases, with 14 bases left between them. Germline CDR1 and CDR2: SQVTM and ANQGSEA. The CDR3 extends over 16 amino acids.

The V gene is TRBV7-3, the J gene TRBJ2-2, with 8 bases identical to TRBD2. This CDR3 has 16 residues. Germline CDR1 is SGHTA and CDR2 is FQGTGA. The junction had 10 bases not matched to a gene; V was cut back by 5 bases and J by 5 bases. The CDR3 nucleotides are TGTGCCAGCAGCCCCAGCACTAGCGGAGCTACCGGGGAGCTGTTTTTT. Its protein product is CASSPSTSGATGELFF.

The CDR3 DNA reads TGTGCCAGCAGCTACGACAGGGGTCGGACTGAAGCTTTCTTT. It yields the protein CASSYDRGRTEAFF. The chain joins TRBV7-8 to TRBJ1-1, with 8 bases that match TRBD1. CDR1 and CDR2 from the germline V gene are SGHVS and FQNEAQ. Germline trimming cut 4 bases from V and 5 bases from J; bases unmatched to any gene: 6. The CDR3 spans 14 residues.

The J gene is TRBJ2-7, the V gene TRBV7-9; D may be TRBD2 (6 bases). Deletions cut 8 bases from V and 2 bases from J, with 10 bases between. This CDR3 region has 12 residues. Germline values: CDR1 SEHNR, CDR2 FQNEAQ (reference sequence). CDR3 in amino acids: CASGTSPYEQYF. The CDR3 region has the DNA TGTGCCAGCGGGACTTCTCCCTACGAGCAGTACTTC.

The V and J genes are TRBV5-4 and TRBJ2-1; the match to TRBD1 covers 9 bases. CDR1 and CDR2 from the germline V gene are SGHNT and YYREEE (reference sequence). With 0 bases clipped from V and 8 bases from J, the junction kept 6 bases outside the gene matches. This CDR3 contains 15 residues. CDR3 in DNA: TGTGCCAGCAGCTTGGCCGGGACAGGGAGTCATGAGCAGTTCTTC. The encoded protein is CASSLAGTGSHEQFF.

CDR3 in DNA: TGTGCCAGTAGTATAGGGCAGGGGGTCGTTCAGCCCCAGCATTTT. It translates to CASSIGQGVVQPQHF. The chain carries TRBV19 and TRBJ1-5, with 7 bases matching TRBD1. CDR3 length: 15 residues. Germline loops: CDR1 LNHDA, CDR2 SQIVND (reference sequence). V shed 1 base and J 6 bases; nucleotides not matched to a gene: 6.

The rearrangement uses TRBV18 and TRBJ2-7; D uncertain. The CDR3 sequence is 14 residues long. V gave up 8 bases and J gave up 4 bases, with 18 bases separating them. Germline assignment: CDR1 KGHSH and CDR2 LQKENI. For the CDR3, the DNA is TGTGCCAGCCGTGAGGTGAACATCGGGTACGAGCAGTACTTC. Amino acid sequence: CASREVNIGYEQYF.

This chain uses TRBV6-5 with TRBJ2-1; D is possibly TRBD2 (5 bases). Trimming left V 6 bases short and J 3 bases short, with 15 bases between. The CDR3 runs 15 residues. Looked up from germline, CDR1 is MNHEY and CDR2 is SVGAGI. The CDR3 coding sequence is TGTGCCAGCAGATATACTAGTTCCGGCTACAATGAGCAGTTCTTC. This encodes CASRYTSSGYNEQFF.

This chain joins TRBV27 and TRBJ2-5, with D possibly TRBD2 on 5 matching bases. The CDR3 extends over 19 amino acids. Germline V gene sequence: CDR1 MNHEY, CDR2 SMNVEV (reference sequence). The ends were cut back, 3 bases at V and 5 bases at J, with 28 bases in the middle. The CDR3 protein is CASSLLYPKRPAGVETQYF. The CDR3 region has the DNA TGTGCCAGCAGTTTGTTGTACCCGAAAAGACCCGCCGGGGTGGAGACCCAGTACTTC.

The rearrangement joins TRBV25-1 to TRBJ2-7, with TRBD1 identical over 7 bases. Germline CDR1 MGHDK, CDR2 SYGVNS. The ends lost 3 bases at V and 5 bases at J; junction bases unmatched: 4. This CDR3 is 13 amino acids long. The CDR3 protein is CASSEGTVNEQYF. As DNA, the CDR3 is TGTGCCAGCAGTGAGGGGACAGTAAACGAGCAGTACTTC.

This clone was counted between two and nine times. This chain uses TRBV21-1 with TRBJ2-7; the table's D call of TRBD2 was not tested on the DNA. TRBV21-1 is a pseudogene locus. The CDR3 length is 14 residues. CDR3 nucleotide sequence: TGTGCCAGCAGCACTCCTAGGCAGAGCTACGAGCAGTACTTC. Translation gives CASSTPRQSYEQYF.